This is a list of T cell receptor beta chains from one sample in a study of blood T cell repertoires in COVID-19. TCRdb's copy holds only in-frame clones and misses some; the assay was immunoSEQ multiplex PCR. The repertoire includes more than 150,000 clones, more than 70% of them detected once, and 2.5% sits in the top ten. Material for sequencing was peripheral blood. The receptors stem from a man aged 35-49 years with active or convalescent COVID-19. Both conserved end residues are part of each CDR3. D genes are given only for firm matches. Expanded clones get a size class; other rows say once, few or many, or leave the size out.

V gene,D gene,J gene,clone size,CDR3 DNA,CDR3 protein
TRBV5-4,NA,TRBJ2-5,NA,TGTGCCAGCAGCTTATTAAGAAGATCGTTTGCGTCCCAAGAGACCCAGTACTTC,CASSLLRRSFASQETQYF
TRBV7-9,NA,TRBJ1-1,NA,TGTGCCAGCAGCGCCGACGTCAGGGCCACTGAAGCTTTCTTT,CASSADVRATEAFF
TRBV28,TRBD1,TRBJ1-5,NA,TGTGCCAGCAGCTCCCTCGGGACAGGGGGCCGGCAGCCCCAGCATTTT,CASSSLGTGGRQPQHF
TRBV30,NA,TRBJ2-2,NA,TGTGCCTGGAACCAGGGGAACACCGGGGAGCTGTTTTTT,CAWNQGNTGELFF
TRBV5-6,TRBD2,TRBJ2-7,once,TGTGCCAGCAGCACCGCAGGGACTACCTACGAGCAGTACTTC,CASSTAGTTYEQYF
TRBV11-3,NA,TRBJ2-2,NA,TGTGCCAGCAGCTTAGACCAACCCACAGGGACCACAAACACCGGGGAGCTGTTTTTT,CASSLDQPTGTTNTGELFF
TRBV10-3,NA,TRBJ1-2,NA,TGTGCCATCAGTGAAGACAGAGAGTATGGCTACACCTTC,CAISEDREYGYTF
TRBV5-1,TRBD1,TRBJ2-1,NA,TGCGCCAGCAGCTCGACAGGGGGCTCCTACAATGAGCAGTTCTTC,CASSSTGGSYNEQFF
TRBV19,NA,TRBJ2-7,NA,TGTGCCAGTAGTAGGGGACACGGGGACGAGCAGTACTTC,CASSRGHGDEQYF
TRBV18,NA,TRBJ1-3,NA,TGTGCCAGCTCACCGACTTCGCTGACAGGCTCTGGAAACACCATATATTTT,CASSPTSLTGSGNTIYF
TRBV21-1,NA,TRBJ1-1,NA,TGTGCCAGCAGCAAAGGGGCCTCAGAGGGGAACACTGAAGCTTTCTTT,CASSKGASEGNTEAFF
TRBV3-1/TRBV3-2,NA,TRBJ2-3,NA,TGTGCCAGCAGCCAAGGGCGAGGAGATACGCAGTATTTT,CASSQGRGDTQYF
TRBV19,TRBD1,TRBJ1-1,NA,TGTGCCAGTAGTATAAGACAGGGGCCAATGAACACTGAAGCTTTCTTT,CASSIRQGPMNTEAFF
TRBV6-5,TRBD1,TRBJ2-3,NA,TGTGCCAGGGGGACAGGGGGGGCAGATACGCAGTATTTT,CARGTGGADTQYF
TRBV5-5,TRBD1,TRBJ2-5,NA,TGTGCCAGCAGCGGAACAGGGGGTGGGGAGACCCAGTACTTC,CASSGTGGGETQYF
TRBV4-1,NA,TRBJ2-2,NA,TGCGCCAGCAGCCAAGACCCCTTGCGAGGGATAGGGGAGCTGTTTTTT,CASSQDPLRGIGELFF
TRBV10-3,TRBD1,TRBJ1-5,NA,TGTGCCATCAGTGAGTCCGACAGGGGGAGTAATCAGCCCCAGCATTTT,CAISESDRGSNQPQHF
TRBV28,TRBD1,TRBJ2-7,NA,TGTGCCAGCAGTCCAGACAGGGCAACCTACGAGCAGTACTTC,CASSPDRATYEQYF
TRBV27,NA,TRBJ1-2,few,TGTGCCAGCGGCATATCAGGGAACTATGGCTACACCTTC,CASGISGNYGYTF
TRBV27,NA,TRBJ1-2,NA,TGTGCCAGCAGTTCCTCGCCTGGCAGGGTAAACTATGGCTACACCTTC,CASSSSPGRVNYGYTF
TRBV19,TRBD1,TRBJ1-5,NA,TGTGCCAGTAGTCTTCGGAGCTTTTCTCCGGGACAGGGGGGCAATCAGCCCCAGCATTTT,CASSLRSFSPGQGGNQPQHF
TRBV12-2,NA,TRBJ2-7,NA,TGTGCAAGTCGCTTAGGGGGGGATGGCCCCTACGAGCAGTACTTC,CASRLGGDGPYEQYF